The T cell receptor beta chain under discussion was sequenced for a study of early T cells in non-severe SARS-CoV-2 infection. The overall study: Sequencing was performed on bulk RNA from unsorted whole blood, leaving chains unpaired.

Unique molecular identifiers (one per individual cDNA molecule) were attached. A single record per CDR3 protein comes from TCRdb applying MiXCR to the 5' RACE reads. The sample consists of more than 70,000 distinct CDR3 sequences, 9% to 15% of them appearing once. Sequenced sample: whole blood. This TCR was sampled from an adult who was a healthcare worker with PCR-confirmed SARS-CoV-2 infection or an uninfected control (not recorded which).

The CDR3 reads CASSLRDRANQPQHF. CDR3 nucleotide sequence: TGTGCCAGCAGTCTCCGGGACAGAGCCAATCAGCCCCAGCATTTT. V and J are TRBV12-3 or TRBV12-4 and TRBJ1-5; 7 nucleotides line up with TRBD1. The V gene end was trimmed by 5 bases and the J gene end by 3 bases; junction bases not matched to a gene: 7. This CDR3 has 15 amino acids.